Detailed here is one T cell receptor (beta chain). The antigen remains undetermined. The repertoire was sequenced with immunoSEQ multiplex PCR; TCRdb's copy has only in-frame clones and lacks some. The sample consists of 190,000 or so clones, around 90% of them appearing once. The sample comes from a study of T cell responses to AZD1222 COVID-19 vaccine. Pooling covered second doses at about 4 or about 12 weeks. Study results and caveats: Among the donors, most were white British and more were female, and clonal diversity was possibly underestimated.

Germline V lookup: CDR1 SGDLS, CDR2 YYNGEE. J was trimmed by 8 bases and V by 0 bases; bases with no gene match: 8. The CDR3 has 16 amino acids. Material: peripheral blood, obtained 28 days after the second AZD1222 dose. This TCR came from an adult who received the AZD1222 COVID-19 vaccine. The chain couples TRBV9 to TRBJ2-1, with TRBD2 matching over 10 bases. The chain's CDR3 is CASSVEAGGLGDEQFF. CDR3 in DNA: TGTGCCAGCAGCGTAGAAGCGGGAGGGCTAGGTGATGAGCAGTTCTTC.